Given below is one TCR beta chain in context. What it recognizes is unknown. Primers for the PCR totalled 60 Vbeta and 13 Jbeta. Original handling: About 9.9 million shared chains were among roughly 81 million unique TCR beta chains counted in a later analysis. Here immunoSEQ multiplex PCR was the method, and the copy in TCRdb shows in-frame clones only, minus some. V, J and clone size are taken as reported in that table, and D and trimming were inferred from the DNA itself. The sample consists of around 160,000 clones, roughly 77% of them appearing once. The length of the CDR3 is 16 residues. Germline V gene data show CDR1 as SQVTM and CDR2 as ANQGSEA. The data derive from a study of cytomegalovirus exposure and HLA in healthy donors. Whole-study results and caveats: The Asian-associated ancestry cluster reportedly had fewer N-insertions than the approximately 700-donor mean in a later analysis. Only CMV serostatus was available as immune exposure information.

This TCR was recovered from a man aged 50 to 60 in good health and CMV-seropositive. This rearrangement joins TRBV29-1 to TRBJ2-5; 7 bases match TRBD1. With the DNA end fitting TRBJ2-7 better, the J assignment may be wrong. The specimen was PBMCs. Here the CDR3 reads CSVEDWGTASSYEQYF. The CDR3 coding sequence is TGCAGCGTTGAAGATTGGGGGACAGCTAGCTCCTACGAGCAGTACTTC.